This passage covers 26 T cell receptor beta chains from one sample sequenced in a study of cytomegalovirus exposure and HLA in healthy donors. PCR primers comprised 60 Vbeta and 13 Jbeta primers. The protocol was immunoSEQ multiplex PCR, while the TCRdb copy is restricted to in-frame clones and leaves out a portion. The data hold approximately 210,000 clones, with around 80% observed a single time. The source material was PBMCs. The source of these receptors is a man younger than 35 in good health and CMV-seronegative.

This clone was seen a handful of times. This chain joins TRBV5-5 and TRBJ2-7, with 8 bases matching TRBD1. The CDR3 length is 14 residues. The trim removed 7 bases at V and 7 bases at J, leaving 13 bases unmatched. The V gene's germline CDR1 is SGHKS and CDR2 YYEKEE (reference sequence). In DNA form, the CDR3 reads TGTGCCAGCTTTAAGCAGCCGGGACAGGTGGAGCAGTACTTC. Encoded protein: CASFKQPGQVEQYF.

This chain uses TRBV18 with TRBJ2-6; 7 nucleotides match TRBD1. Germline trimming cut 4 bases from V and 0 bases from J; bases unmatched to any gene: 9. Germline V gene lookup returns CDR1 KGHSH and CDR2 LQKENI. This CDR3 has 18 amino acids. CDR3: CASSLSGTAYSGANVLTF. The CDR3 bases are TGTGCCAGCTCACTTTCCGGGACAGCCTACTCTGGGGCCAACGTCCTGACTTTC.

The chain carries TRBV7-2 and TRBJ2-1; 9 bases match TRBD2. With 2 bases clipped from V and 5 bases from J, the junction kept 4 bases outside the gene matches. The CDR3 has 15 amino acids. Germline V lookup: CDR1 SGHTA, CDR2 FQGNSA. CDR3 amino acids: CASSLRTSADNEQFF. CDR3 nucleotide sequence: TGTGCCAGCAGCTTACGGACTAGCGCCGACAATGAGCAGTTCTTC.

The chain is built from TRBV11-2 and TRBJ2-1; 10 nucleotides line up with TRBD2. V lost 6 bases, J lost 2 bases, and 1 base stayed unmatched. CDR1 SGHAT and CDR2 FQNNGV come from the germline V gene. This CDR3 spans 14 amino acids. The CDR3 DNA is TGTGCCAGCAGTCTAGCGGGAGCCTACAATGAGCAGTTCTTC. This codes for CASSLAGAYNEQFF.

The genes are TRBV6-6 and TRBJ2-7, with 9 positions matching TRBD1. V was clipped by 2 bases and J by 6 bases; unmatched bases: 8. This CDR3 spans 15 amino acids. Germline V CDR1 and CDR2: MNHNY, SVGAGI (reference sequence). CDR3 DNA: TGTGCCAGCAGTTACGACGGGACAGGGAAGGGCGAGCAGTACTTC. It codes for CASSYDGTGKGEQYF.

The rearrangement joins TRBV6-1 to TRBJ2-3; 7 nucleotides line up with TRBD1. V lost 3 bases, J lost 2 bases, and 20 bases stayed unmatched. CDR1 is MNHNS and CDR2 is SASEGT in the germline V gene. CDR3 length: 20 residues. The CDR3 DNA follows: TGTGCCAGCAGTGAGAGATATTTTCGGGACAGCCAGGACCTCACAGATACGCAGTATTTT. Protein product: CASSERYFRDSQDLTDTQYF.

The sample holds a few counts of this clone. CDR3 bases: TGTGCCAGCAGCCCCGGGACAGGGTATGATGGCTACACCTTC. It codes for CASSPGTGYDGYTF. The chain has TRBV11-2 and TRBJ1-2, with 9 bases identical to TRBD1. The CDR3 runs to 14 residues. Germline CDR1 SGHAT, CDR2 FQNNGV. V lost 5 bases to trimming and J lost 6 bases; unmatched junction nucleotides: 7.

The chain carries TRBV5-6 and TRBJ2-1; possible D gene TRBD1, 6 bases. The CDR3 contains 19 residues. Germline V gene sequence: CDR1 SGHDT, CDR2 YYEEEE. V lost 0 bases to trimming and J lost 4 bases, with 23 bases between them. The CDR3: CASSLERQGPPSGYNEQFF. CDR3 nucleotide sequence: TGTGCCAGCAGCTTGGAACGGCAGGGGCCACCCTCAGGGTACAATGAGCAGTTCTTC.

The rearrangement links TRBV5-1 to TRBJ2-5; D is perhaps TRBD1 (5 bases). Matching the DNA end better, TRBJ2-7 makes the J call doubtful. The CDR3 has 13 residues. Germline V gives CDR1 SGHRS, CDR2 YFSETQ. This CDR3 is CASSSIGDYEQYF. The CDR3 DNA reads as TGCGCCAGCAGCTCGATAGGGGACTACGAGCAGTACTTC.

This chain connects TRBV13 to TRBJ2-1, with 7 bases matching TRBD2. Germline values: CDR1 PRHDT, CDR2 FYEKMQ (reference sequence). CDR3 size: 17 residues. The junction had 15 bases not matched to a gene; V was cut back by 4 bases and J by 6 bases. The CDR3 region has the DNA TGTGCCAGCAGCTCGGCCCCTAGCGGCCTATTCCCCAATGAGCAGTTCTTC. Protein product: CASSSAPSGLFPNEQFF.

For the CDR3, the DNA is TGTGCCAGCAGCACAGAAAGCAAGACCCAGTACTTC. It yields the protein CASSTESKTQYF. This chain joins TRBV2 and TRBJ2-5; D not resolved. The CDR3 sequence is 12 residues long. The germline V gene has CDR1 SNHLY and CDR2 FYNNEI. Trimming removed 6 bases from V and 6 bases from J, with 11 bases in between. The complete variable domain, with remaining parts taken from reference TRBV2 and TRBJ2-5, reads EPEVTQTPSHQVTQMGQEVILRCVPISNHLYFYWYRQILGQKVEFLVSFYNNEISEKSEIFDDQFSVERPDGSNFTLKIRSTKLEDSAMYFCASSTESKTQYFGPGTRLLVL.

This chain connects TRBV6-1 to TRBJ1-2; D may be TRBD1 (6 bases). Germline V lookup: CDR1 MNHNS, CDR2 SASEGT. The V end was cut by 5 bases, the J end by 5 bases, with 18 bases between. This CDR3 is built from 15 residues. The CDR3 DNA is TGTGCCAGCAGTCCCCTGGACAGTCTTAGATATGGCTACACCTTC. It encodes CASSPLDSLRYGYTF.

The rearrangement uses TRBV7-6 and TRBJ1-5; D gene uncertain. This CDR3 is 14 amino acids long. Germline CDR1 reads SGHVS; CDR2 reads FNYEAQ. V lost 0 bases, J lost 2 bases, and 5 bases lay in between. CDR3 loop: CASSLAGGNQPQHF. CDR3 bases: TGTGCCAGCAGCTTAGCCGGGGGCAATCAGCCCCAGCATTTT. The full variable domain, its missing parts supplied by reference TRBV7-6 and TRBJ1-5, is GAGVSQSPRYKVTKRGQDVALRCDPISGHVSLYWYRQALGQGPEFLTYFNYEAQQDKSGLPNDRFSAERPEGSISTLTIQRTEQRDSAMYRCASSLAGGNQPQHFGDGTRLSIL.

This chain uses TRBV7-2 with TRBJ2-1, with 14 bases identical to TRBD2. Trimming removed 5 bases from V and 7 bases from J; junction bases left unmatched: 10. Germline CDR1 reads SGHTA; CDR2 reads FQGNSA. The CDR3 loop spans 17 amino acids. This CDR3 is CASSPQTGTSGSNEQFF. CDR3 nucleotide sequence: TGTGCCAGCAGCCCTCAAACCGGGACTAGCGGGAGTAATGAGCAGTTCTTC.

This clone has more than one count but fewer than ten. The genes are TRBV11-2 and TRBJ2-4; TRBD2 might be the D (6 bases). In germline, CDR1 is SGHAT, CDR2 FQNNGV. CDR3 length: 14 amino acids. V was cut by 0 bases and J by 6 bases, with 9 bases left in between. The CDR3 DNA is TGTGCCAGCAGCTTAGAGCGGGACCTAAACATTCAGTACTTC. Protein sequence: CASSLERDLNIQYF.

This clone appeared a few times. This chain connects TRBV19 to TRBJ2-5; maybe TRBD2 (6 bases). The CDR3 totals 12 residues. V was clipped by 6 bases and J by 9 bases, with 14 bases between them. Germline V gene sequence: CDR1 LNHDA, CDR2 SQIVND (reference sequence). The CDR3 region has the DNA TGTGCCAGTAGGGGACCGGGGGAGCCCCAGTACTTC. The encoded protein is CASRGPGEPQYF.

V and J are TRBV23-1 and TRBJ2-4, with a tentative D call TRBD1 (5 bases). TRBV23-1 is assigned to the ORF class and has an uncertain function. The V gene lost 4 bases and the J gene lost 0 bases, with 10 bases spanning the gap. This CDR3 is built from 15 residues. The CDR3 DNA is TGCGCCAGCAGTCCCCTGACAGTAGCCAAAAACATTCAGTACTTC. Translation: CASSPLTVAKNIQYF.

A few counts support this clone. The chain has TRBV4-3 and TRBJ2-2; 14 nucleotides agree with TRBD2. This CDR3 contains 20 residues. The V segment lost 1 base and the J segment 4 bases; nucleotides outside the gene matches: 11. Looked up from germline, CDR1 is LGHNA and CDR2 is YSLEER. The CDR3 reads CASSQGNRLAGGRATGELFF. DNA for the CDR3: TGCGCCAGCAGCCAAGGGAATAGACTAGCGGGGGGGCGCGCCACCGGGGAGCTGTTTTTT.

The rearrangement links TRBV5-6 to TRBJ1-1; D is ambiguous. CDR3 size: 13 residues. Trimming removed 1 base from V and 4 bases from J, with 8 bases in between. Germline assignment: CDR1 SGHDT and CDR2 YYEEEE. The CDR3 reads CASSLKTITEAFF. In DNA, the CDR3 is TGTGCCAGCAGCTTGAAGACAATCACTGAAGCTTTCTTT.

V and J are TRBV9 and TRBJ2-5, with no clear D. This CDR3 spans 14 amino acids. Trimming cost V 3 bases and J 3 bases, with 12 bases left between them. Germline V gene data show CDR1 as SGDLS and CDR2 as YYNGEE. CDR3 DNA sequence: TGTGCCAGCAGCGGCCCTACCGCGAAAGAGACCCAGTACTTC. Its protein product is CASSGPTAKETQYF.

This clone was picked up a small number of times. The germline gene is not matched at one end of the junction; a read error may be the cause. The CDR3 protein is CSSSRDFGGATDTQYF. The CDR3 DNA sequence: TGTTCCAGCAGCCGAGACTTCGGGGGGGCGACAGATACGCAGTATTTT. The J gene is TRBJ2-3, the V gene TRBV7-9; TRBD2 aligns across 8 bases. The CDR3 spans 16 residues. In germline, CDR1 is SEHNR, CDR2 FQNEAQ (reference sequence).

The gene calls are TRBV6-5 and TRBJ1-2; a weak D match, TRBD1 (5 bases). V dropped 0 bases and J dropped 7 bases, with 15 bases sitting between them. Germline values: CDR1 MNHEY, CDR2 SVGAGI. CDR3 length: 15 amino acids. CDR3 in amino acids: CASSYSEDSVRGYTF. As DNA, the CDR3 is TGTGCCAGCAGTTACTCAGAAGACAGCGTCCGTGGCTACACCTTC.

This chain joins TRBV5-1 and TRBJ2-7, with TRBD1 matching 9 bases. CDR1 is SGHRS and CDR2 is YFSETQ in the germline V gene. Trimming cost V 4 bases and J 5 bases; bases outside gene matches: 7. The CDR3 consists of 14 residues. The CDR3 sequence is CASSIRQGVDEQYF. The DNA for the CDR3 is TGCGCCAGCAGCATAAGACAGGGGGTCGACGAGCAGTACTTC.

The genes are TRBV5-1 and TRBJ1-3; 7 bases are shared with TRBD1. Germline CDR1 and CDR2: SGHRS and YFSETQ. The ends lost 7 bases at V and 8 bases at J; junction bases unmatched: 9. There are 13 residues in the CDR3. This CDR3 reads CASRDSNADTIYF. For the CDR3, the DNA is TGCGCCAGCCGGGACAGCAACGCGGACACCATATATTTT.

Concerning this clone itself: Compared with germline, one end of the junction differs, possibly owing to a read error. V is TRBV7-7 and J is TRBJ2-7; 12 nucleotides line up with TRBD1. From germline, CDR1 is SSHAT and CDR2 FNYEAQ (reference sequence). The CDR3 is 15 residues long. The CDR3 spells CASSQGQGANYEQYF. CDR3 DNA sequence: TGTGCTAGCAGCCAGGGACAGGGGGCGAACTACGAGCAGTACTTC.

The gene calls are TRBV7-3 and TRBJ2-3; D perhaps matches TRBD2 (6 bases). Between the trimmed V and J ends, which lost 5 bases and 6 bases, there was a span of 21 bases. The germline V gene encodes CDR1 SGHTA and CDR2 FQGTGA. The CDR3 spans 16 residues. The CDR3 nucleotides are TGTGCCAGCAGCGTAGACGTCGGGGGTCTAACGGATACGCAGTATTTT. It is translated as CASSVDVGGLTDTQYF.